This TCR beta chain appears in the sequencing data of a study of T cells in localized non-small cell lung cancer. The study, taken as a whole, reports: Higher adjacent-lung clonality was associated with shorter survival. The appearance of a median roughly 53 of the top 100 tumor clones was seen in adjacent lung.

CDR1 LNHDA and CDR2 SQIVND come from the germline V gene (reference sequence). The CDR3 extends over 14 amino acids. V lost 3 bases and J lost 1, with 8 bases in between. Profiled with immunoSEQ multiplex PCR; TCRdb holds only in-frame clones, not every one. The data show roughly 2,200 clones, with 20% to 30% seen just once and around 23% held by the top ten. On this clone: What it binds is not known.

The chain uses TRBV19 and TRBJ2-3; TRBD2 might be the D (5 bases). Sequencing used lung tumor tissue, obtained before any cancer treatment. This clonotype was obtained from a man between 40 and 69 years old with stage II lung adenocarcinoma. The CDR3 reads CASSIKAGTDTQYF. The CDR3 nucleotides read TGTGCCAGTAGTATTAAAGCGGGCACAGATACGCAGTATTTT. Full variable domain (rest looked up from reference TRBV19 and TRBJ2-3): DGGITQSPKYLFRKEGQNVTLSCEQNLNHDAMYWYRQDPGQGLRLIYYSQIVNDFQKGDIAEGYSVSREKKESFPLTVTSAQKNPTAFYLCASSIKAGTDTQYFGPGTRLTVL.